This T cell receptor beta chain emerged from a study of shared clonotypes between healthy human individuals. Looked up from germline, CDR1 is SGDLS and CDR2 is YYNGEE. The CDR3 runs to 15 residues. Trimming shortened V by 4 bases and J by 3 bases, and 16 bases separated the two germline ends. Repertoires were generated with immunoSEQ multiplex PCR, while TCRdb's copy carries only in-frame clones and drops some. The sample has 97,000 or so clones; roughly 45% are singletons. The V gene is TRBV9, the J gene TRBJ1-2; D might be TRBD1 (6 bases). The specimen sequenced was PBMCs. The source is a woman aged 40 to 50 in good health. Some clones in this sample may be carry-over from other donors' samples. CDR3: CASSPGGPWDYGYTF. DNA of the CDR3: TGTGCCAGCAGCCCGGGGGGGCCTTGGGACTATGGCTACACCTTC. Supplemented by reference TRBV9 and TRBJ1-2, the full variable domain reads DSGVTQTPKHLITATGQRVTLRCSPRSGDLSVYWYQQSLDQGLQFLIQYYNGEERAKGNILERFSAQQFPDLHSELNLSSLELGDSALYFCASSPGGPWDYGYTFGSGTRLTVV.